This section outlines one TCR beta chain sequence together with its context. What it binds is not known. Method: immunoSEQ multiplex PCR; TCRdb's copy keeps in-frame clones and lacks some. The repertoire holds over 150,000 clones, with over 75% as singletons. This entry belongs to a study of T cell responses to AZD1222 COVID-19 vaccine. Deletions cut 0 bases from V and 7 bases from J, with 9 bases between. This CDR3 is built from 13 residues. Germline V gene lookup returns CDR1 WSHSY and CDR2 SAAADI. Broader study findings: Clonal diversity may have been underestimated in mostly white British donors.

The sample in question was peripheral blood, obtained on day 0 of AZD1222 vaccination. The origin of this receptor is an adult in good health. V gene TRBV10-2 combines with J gene TRBJ1-2; D may be TRBD1 (5 bases). Written as DNA, the CDR3 is TGCGCCAGCAGTGAGTCGCCAGGGAGTGGCTACACCTTC. Amino acids: CASSESPGSGYTF.